These T cell receptor beta chains were read from a single sample in a study of blood T cell repertoires in COVID-19. Here immunoSEQ multiplex PCR was the method, and the copy in TCRdb shows in-frame clones only, minus some. Counted here are under 250,000 clones, 84% occurring once; the ten biggest clones make up roughly 4%. Sequenced sample: peripheral blood. The receptors here all came from a man between 50 and 59 years old with acute or convalescent COVID-19. Both conserved end residues are part of each CDR3. A D gene is named only where the DNA matches it firmly. Only some rows state a clone size, as once, few, many or a class for expanded clones.

- - TRBJ2-3 TRBV24-1 CATSERSTDTQYF TGTGCCACCAGTGAACGGAGCACAGATACGCAGTATTTT
TRBD1 - TRBJ1-4 TRBV3-1/TRBV3-2 CASSQGGGTVNEKLFF TGTGCCAGCAGCCAAGGCGGGGGGACAGTTAATGAAAAACTGTTTTTT
TRBD2 - TRBJ2-7 TRBV5-1 CASSLQRIGLAGRQGGYEQYF TGCGCCAGCAGCTTGCAGAGGATAGGACTAGCGGGCCGACAAGGGGGCTACGAGCAGTACTTC
- - TRBJ2-2 TRBV10-2 CASRKWAGQDTGELFF TGCGCCAGCCGTAAATGGGCAGGGCAGGACACCGGGGAGCTGTTTTTT
- - TRBJ2-2 TRBV6-1 CASSEGLVSGELFF TGTGCCAGCAGTGAAGGCCTAGTATCCGGGGAGCTGTTTTTT
TRBD2 - TRBJ2-5 TRBV30 CAWRLAGKGAETQYF TGTGCCTGGAGACTAGCGGGAAAAGGAGCAGAGACCCAGTACTTC
TRBD2 once TRBJ2-1 TRBV25-1 CASRSTGTSGRREQFF TGTGCCAGCAGATCTACCGGGACTAGCGGGAGGCGGGAGCAGTTCTTC
TRBD1 - TRBJ1-5 TRBV10-3 CAISTGGNGNQPQHF TGTGCCATCAGCACAGGGGGCAACGGCAATCAGCCCCAGCATTTT
- - TRBJ1-2 TRBV19 CASSPRGVNGYTF TGTGCCAGTAGCCCGCGGGGGGTTAATGGCTACACCTTC
- once TRBJ2-1 TRBV3-1/TRBV3-2 CASSQDRNRVGNEQFF TGTGCCAGCAGCCAAGATAGGAACAGGGTGGGCAATGAGCAGTTCTTC
- - TRBJ1-4 TRBV27 CASSLFAGITTNEKLFF TGTGCCAGCAGTTTATTCGCAGGGATTACAACTAATGAAAAACTGTTTTTT
- - TRBJ1-3 TRBV15 CATSREEDTIYF TGTGCCACCAGCAGAGAGGAGGACACCATATATTTT
TRBD1 - TRBJ1-2 TRBV3-1/TRBV3-2 CASSQGQGDGYTF TGTGCCAGCAGCCAAGGACAGGGGGATGGCTACACCTTC
TRBD2 - TRBJ2-3 TRBV9 CASSGSYSGGGQDTQYF TGTGCCAGCAGCGGGTCCTATAGCGGGGGGGGTCAGGATACGCAGTATTTT
TRBD2 - TRBJ2-1 TRBV28 CASRTSGRHNEQFF TGTGCCAGCAGAACGAGCGGGAGACACAATGAGCAGTTCTTC
TRBD1 few TRBJ1-2 TRBV4-1 CASSPGQGPLRGYTF TGCGCCAGCAGCCCGGGACAGGGGCCCCTCCGGGGCTACACCTTC
- - TRBJ2-1 TRBV7-9 CASTLTVNEQFF TGTGCCAGCACCCTAACGGTTAATGAGCAGTTCTTC
TRBD1 - TRBJ1-2 TRBV5-1 CATADSPGTGTNGYTF TGCGCCACAGCAGATTCCCCAGGGACAGGAACTAATGGCTACACCTTC
TRBD2 - TRBJ2-3 TRBV27 CASSFAIAGVADTQYF TGTGCCAGCAGTTTCGCTATAGCGGGAGTTGCAGATACGCAGTATTTT
- few TRBJ2-2 TRBV19 CASSIGRPNTGELFF TGTGCCAGTAGTATAGGCAGGCCGAACACCGGGGAGCTGTTTTTT
TRBD2 - TRBJ2-3 TRBV9 CASSVAPLAGGTDTQYF TGTGCCAGCAGCGTAGCCCCACTAGCGGGAGGCACAGATACGCAGTATTTT
- few TRBJ2-3 TRBV10-3 CAIGGAGTDTQYF TGTGCCATCGGGGGGGCAGGCACAGATACGCAGTATTTT